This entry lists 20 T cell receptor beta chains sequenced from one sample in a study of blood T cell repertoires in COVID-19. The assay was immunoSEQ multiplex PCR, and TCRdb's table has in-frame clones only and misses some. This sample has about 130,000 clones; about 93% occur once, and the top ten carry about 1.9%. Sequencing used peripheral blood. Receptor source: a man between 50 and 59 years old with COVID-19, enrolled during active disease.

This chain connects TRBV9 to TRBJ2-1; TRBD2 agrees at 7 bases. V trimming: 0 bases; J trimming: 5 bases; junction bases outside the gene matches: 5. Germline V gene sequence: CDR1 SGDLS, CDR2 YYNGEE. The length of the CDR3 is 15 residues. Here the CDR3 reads CASSVGGSLNNEQFF. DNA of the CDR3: TGTGCCAGCAGCGTAGGCGGGAGCCTTAACAATGAGCAGTTCTTC.

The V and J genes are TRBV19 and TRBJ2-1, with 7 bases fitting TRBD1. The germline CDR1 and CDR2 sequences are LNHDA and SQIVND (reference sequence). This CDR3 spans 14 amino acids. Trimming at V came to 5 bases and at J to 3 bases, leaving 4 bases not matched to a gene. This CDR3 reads CASSLTGIYNEQFF. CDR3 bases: TGTGCCAGTAGTTTGACAGGGATCTACAATGAGCAGTTCTTC.

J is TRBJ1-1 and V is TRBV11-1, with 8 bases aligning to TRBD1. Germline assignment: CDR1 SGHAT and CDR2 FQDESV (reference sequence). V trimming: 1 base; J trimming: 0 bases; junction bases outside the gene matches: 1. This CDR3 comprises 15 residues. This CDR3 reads CASSLGDRMNTEAFF. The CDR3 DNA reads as TGTGCCAGCAGCTTAGGGGACAGGATGAACACTGAAGCTTTCTTT.

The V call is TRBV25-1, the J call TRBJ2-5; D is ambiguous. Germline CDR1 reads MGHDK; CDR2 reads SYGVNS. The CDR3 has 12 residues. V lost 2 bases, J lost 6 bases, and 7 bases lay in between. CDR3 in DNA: TGTGCCAGCAGTGAAGTAGCCCAGACCCAGTACTTC. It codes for CASSEVAQTQYF.

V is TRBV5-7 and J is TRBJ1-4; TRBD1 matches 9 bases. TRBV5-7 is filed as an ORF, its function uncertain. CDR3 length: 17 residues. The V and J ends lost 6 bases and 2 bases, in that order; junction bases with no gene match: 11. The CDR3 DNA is TGTGCCAGCAACGAGCCGGGACAGGGAGTTACTAATGAAAAACTGTTTTTT. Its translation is CASNEPGQGVTNEKLFF.

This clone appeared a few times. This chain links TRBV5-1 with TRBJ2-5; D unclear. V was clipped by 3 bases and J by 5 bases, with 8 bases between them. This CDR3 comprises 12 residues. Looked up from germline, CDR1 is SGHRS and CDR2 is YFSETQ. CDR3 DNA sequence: TGCGCCAGCAGCTCCTCCGAGGAGACCCAGTACTTC. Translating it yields CASSSSEETQYF.

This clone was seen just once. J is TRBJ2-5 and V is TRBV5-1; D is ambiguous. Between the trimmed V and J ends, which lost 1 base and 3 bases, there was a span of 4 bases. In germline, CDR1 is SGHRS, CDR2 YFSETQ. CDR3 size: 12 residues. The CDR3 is CASSLTEETQYF. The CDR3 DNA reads TGCGCCAGCAGCTTGACTGAAGAGACCCAGTACTTC.

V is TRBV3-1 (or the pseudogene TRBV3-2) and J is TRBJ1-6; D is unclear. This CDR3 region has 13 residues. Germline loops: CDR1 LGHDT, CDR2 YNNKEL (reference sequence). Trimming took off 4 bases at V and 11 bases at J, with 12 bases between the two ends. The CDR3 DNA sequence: TGTGCCAGCAGCCCCCAGGCGTGGGCACCCCTCCACTTT. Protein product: CASSPQAWAPLHF.

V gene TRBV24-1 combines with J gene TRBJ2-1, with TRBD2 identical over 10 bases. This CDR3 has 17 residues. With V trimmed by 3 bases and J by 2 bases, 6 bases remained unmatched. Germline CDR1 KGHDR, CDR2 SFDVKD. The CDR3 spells CATSDPAGGGPYNEQFF. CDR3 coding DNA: TGTGCCACCAGTGATCCAGCGGGAGGGGGCCCCTACAATGAGCAGTTCTTC.

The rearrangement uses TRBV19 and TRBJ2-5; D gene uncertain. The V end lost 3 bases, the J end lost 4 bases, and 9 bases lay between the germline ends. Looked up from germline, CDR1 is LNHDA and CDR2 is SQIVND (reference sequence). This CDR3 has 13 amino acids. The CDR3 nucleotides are TGTGCCAGTAGTATGCAGCGAGGAGAGACCCAGTACTTC. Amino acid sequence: CASSMQRGETQYF. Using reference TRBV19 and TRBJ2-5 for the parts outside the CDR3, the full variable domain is DGGITQSPKYLFRKEGQNVTLSCEQNLNHDAMYWYRQDPGQGLRLIYYSQIVNDFQKGDIAEGYSVSREKKESFPLTVTSAQKNPTAFYLCASSMQRGETQYFGPGTRLLVL.

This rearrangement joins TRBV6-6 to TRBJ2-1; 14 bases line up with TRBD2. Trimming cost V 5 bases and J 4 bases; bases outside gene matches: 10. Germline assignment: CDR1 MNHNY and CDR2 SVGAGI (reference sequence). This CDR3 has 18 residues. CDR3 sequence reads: CASSRTSGRSVPYNEQFF. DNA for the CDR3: TGTGCCAGCAGTCGGACTAGCGGGAGGTCCGTCCCTTACAATGAGCAGTTCTTC.

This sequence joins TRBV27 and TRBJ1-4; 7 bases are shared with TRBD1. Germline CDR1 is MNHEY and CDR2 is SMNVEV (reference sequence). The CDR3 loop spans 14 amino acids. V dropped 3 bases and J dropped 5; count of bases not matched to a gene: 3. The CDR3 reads CASSFGQENEKLFF. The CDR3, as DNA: TGTGCCAGCAGTTTCGGACAGGAGAATGAAAAACTGTTTTTT.

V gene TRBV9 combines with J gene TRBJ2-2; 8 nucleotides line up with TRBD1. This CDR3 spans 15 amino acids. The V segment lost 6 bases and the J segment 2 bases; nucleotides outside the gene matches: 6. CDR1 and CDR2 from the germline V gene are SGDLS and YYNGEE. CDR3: CASNPSGGNTGELFF. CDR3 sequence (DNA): TGTGCCAGCAACCCGTCAGGGGGCAACACCGGGGAGCTGTTTTTT.

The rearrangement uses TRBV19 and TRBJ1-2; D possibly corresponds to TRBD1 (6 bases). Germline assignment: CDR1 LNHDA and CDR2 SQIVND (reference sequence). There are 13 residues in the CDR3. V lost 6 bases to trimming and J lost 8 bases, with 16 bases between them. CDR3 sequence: CASSEIYDRGYTF. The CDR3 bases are TGTGCCAGTAGCGAAATCTACGACAGGGGCTACACCTTC.

CDR3 protein: CASSLREDRHYEQYV. CDR3 sequence (DNA): TGTGCCAGCAGTCTAAGGGAGGACAGGCACTACGAGCAGTACGTC. This sequence joins TRBV6-5 and TRBJ2-7, with D perhaps matching TRBD1 (7 bases). The CDR3 totals 15 residues. V was shortened by 5 bases and J by 3 bases, with 17 bases between the two germline ends. Germline-derived CDR1 and CDR2 are MNHEY and SVGAGI.

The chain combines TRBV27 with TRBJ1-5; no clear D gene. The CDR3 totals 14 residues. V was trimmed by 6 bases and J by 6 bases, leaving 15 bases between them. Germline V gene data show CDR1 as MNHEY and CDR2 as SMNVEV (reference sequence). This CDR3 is CASSLGPEGQPQHF. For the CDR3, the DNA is TGTGCCAGCAGCCTAGGCCCAGAAGGTCAGCCCCAGCATTTT.

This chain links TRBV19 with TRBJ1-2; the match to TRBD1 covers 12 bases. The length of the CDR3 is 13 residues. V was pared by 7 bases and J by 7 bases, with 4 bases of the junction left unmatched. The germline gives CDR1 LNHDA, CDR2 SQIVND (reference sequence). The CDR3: CASMGQGAPGYTF. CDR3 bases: TGTGCCAGTATGGGACAGGGGGCGCCTGGCTACACCTTC.

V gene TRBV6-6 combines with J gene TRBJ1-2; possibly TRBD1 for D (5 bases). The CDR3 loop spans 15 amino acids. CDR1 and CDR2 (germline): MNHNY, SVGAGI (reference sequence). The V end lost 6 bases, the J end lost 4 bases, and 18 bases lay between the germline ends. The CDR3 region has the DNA TGTGCCAGCAGCCCAGGGCTGGGTTCTATCTATGGCTACACCTTC. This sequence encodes CASSPGLGSIYGYTF.

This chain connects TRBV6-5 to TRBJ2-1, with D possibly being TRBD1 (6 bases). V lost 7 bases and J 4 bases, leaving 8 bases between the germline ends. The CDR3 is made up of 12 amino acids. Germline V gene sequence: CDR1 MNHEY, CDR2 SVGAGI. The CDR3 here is CASTDRYNEQFF. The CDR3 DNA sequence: TGTGCCAGCACCGACAGGTACAATGAGCAGTTCTTC.

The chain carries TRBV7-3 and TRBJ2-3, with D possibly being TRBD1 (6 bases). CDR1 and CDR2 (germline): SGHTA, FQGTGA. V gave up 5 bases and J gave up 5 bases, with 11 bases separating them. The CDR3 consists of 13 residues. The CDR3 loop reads CASSLQGGDTQYF. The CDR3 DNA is TGTGCCAGCAGCCTACAGGGTGGAGATACGCAGTATTTT.